The entry below gives a single T cell receptor beta chain sequence along with its context. Its antigen specificity is not known. Qualities for individual bases were not recorded, and no much larger clone is one base off. Here V drops 6 bases and J drops 6 bases, and the junction holds 8 bases not matched to any gene. The CDR3 sequence holds 13 residues, the cysteine and phenylalanine included. The kept DNA is CDR3 alone, 39 bases in frame from the first base. The entry originates in a study of spatial heterogeneity in lung cancer (dated by TCRdb to the late 2010s). Describing the broader study: More beta-chain than alpha-chain transcripts were consistently detected, likely reflecting higher beta-chain transcript abundance. In the raw uncorrected reads, each unique combination of TCR and UMI appeared on average more than ten times. In non-small cell lung cancer, the study quantitatively compared TCR alpha and beta repertoires across several tumor regions, matched nontumor lung, and blood. TCR repertoire features were related to nonsynonymous mutation counts determined by whole-exome sequencing of tumor tissue. At surgery, both alpha and beta chains were TCR-sequenced in about 200 tumor regions, about 64 matched nontumor lung samples and just over 55 PBMC samples. Summary of the overall study and its limitations: Additional single-cell paired TCR alpha and beta sequencing was considered necessary to confirm, at a functional level, the hypothesis that regional TCRs recognize regional mutations. Ubiquitous expanded tumor TCRs were found in blood more often at tumor resection than at routine follow-up.

This specimen's time point label, per the study, means: sample taken at primary tumor resection. Without any cell sorting, TCR sequencing was performed on whole RNA extracted either from tumor and nontumor lung tissue or from cryopreserved PBMC samples. The donors were more than 60 patients from the lung TRACERx cohort who had early-stage, untreated non-small cell lung cancer. Patients were selected for TCR sequencing only if sufficient RNA was available from at least two tumor regions. The library was generated by 5' RACE. The sequencing machine was a NextSeq 500. To allow correction of PCR and sequencing errors, the TCR library protocol tagged every TCR cDNA molecule with a unique molecular identifier. The authors' pipeline ran thus. TCR identification, UMI-based error correction and CDR3 extraction were all carried out with Decombinator tools. Expanded TCRs were defined as those above a frequency of 2 per 1,000, corresponding to the top 1% of the tumor frequency distribution. Renyi diversity was computed with the R vegan package after each repertoire had been subsampled 100 times to 5,000 TCRs. To build CDR3 similarity networks, amino acid triplet string-kernel similarity was used, and CDR3s were connected when their pairwise similarity was above 0.82. TCRdb passed the public sequencing reads through fastp at Q25 and MiXCR, retaining productive beta sequences. Each entry is one CDR3 protein sequence, shown with its most common DNA and genes. Here the V and J calls rest on TCRdb's processing, not on the authors' analysis. The sample data list 85,000 to 100,000 distinct CDR3 sequences, and 12% of these were observed just once. The leading ten clones occupy about two fifths of the sample.

The chain was built from TRBV12-3 or TRBV12-4 and TRBJ2-7; TRBD1 fits 7 bases in the junction. This clonotype originated in a male donor with early-stage non-small cell lung cancer. The sequences come from PBMCs, collected at surgery. The DNA sequence follows: TGTGCCAGCAGCTTAAGACAGGGCGGCGAGCAGTACTTC. Translated, this is CASSLRQGGEQYF.